This entry features one T cell receptor (beta chain) sequence. A much larger clonotype is one base distant, so this may be a read error. TCR beta rearrangements were amplified from peripheral blood genomic DNA. The data stem from a study of T cell repertoires in aging, cancer and after chemotherapy. Rearranged V-D-J TRB sequences were amplified with a mixed TRB-A/B primer pool. One entry per CDR3 protein results from TCRdb running MiXCR on the multiplex PCR reads. This repertoire shows more than 1,100 distinct CDR3 sequences, roughly 22% found once; its top ten account for approximately 12%. Germline assignment: CDR1 LNHDA and CDR2 SQIVND (reference sequence). Trimming stripped 10 bases from V and 1 base from J, with 16 bases between. This CDR3 has 14 residues.

The sample taken for sequencing was blood. The source is a human donor in good health. The chain is built from TRBV19 and TRBJ1-1, with a weak D call TRBD1 (5 bases). The CDR3 sequence is CATKGGVQNTEAFF. The CDR3, as DNA: TGTGCCACCAAGGGAGGGGTACAGAACACTGAAGCTTTCTTT.